The 30 T cell receptor beta chains presented below share a single source sample, sequenced in a study of blood T cell repertoires in COVID-19. The assay was immunoSEQ multiplex PCR, and TCRdb's table has in-frame clones only and misses some. The top ten clones hold 0.5% to 0.6% of a sample with approximately 180,000 clones, approximately 92% of them seen once. Sequenced material: peripheral blood. These TCRs come from a man aged 50-59 years with acute or convalescent COVID-19.

The chain has TRBV28 and TRBJ1-2; no firm D call. The CDR3 is made up of 14 amino acids. V dropped 5 bases and J dropped 7 bases, with 17 bases sitting between them. Germline CDR1 reads MDHEN; CDR2 reads SYDVKM. DNA of the CDR3: TGTGCCAGCAGTACGTCTCACTACGCATCTGGCTACACCTTC. Encoded protein: CASSTSHYASGYTF.

In DNA, the CDR3 is TGTGCCAGCAGCCCCCCAGCGGCTAGCGGGGTCGAACCGTACTACGAGCAGTACGTC. The encoded protein is CASSPPAASGVEPYYEQYV. This rearrangement joins TRBV7-6 to TRBJ2-7, with 9 bases aligning to TRBD2. CDR3 length: 19 amino acids. V dropped 5 bases and J dropped 3; count of bases not matched to a gene: 20. Per the germline V gene, CDR1 is SGHVS and CDR2 is FNYEAQ.

V and J are TRBV2 and TRBJ2-3; 13 nucleotides line up with TRBD2. CDR1 is SNHLY, CDR2 FYNNEI, per germline. This CDR3 comprises 14 residues. Losses at the gene ends were 7 bases for V and 3 bases for J; bases not matched to a gene: 1. The CDR3 bases are TGTGCCAGCACGACTAGCGGGAGGACAGATACGCAGTATTTT. Translation: CASTTSGRTDTQYF.

This clone is a singleton in its sample. The chain carries TRBV30 and TRBJ2-5, with D perhaps matching TRBD2 (6 bases). Looked up from germline, CDR1 is GTSNPN and CDR2 is SVGIG (reference sequence). V dropped 1 base and J dropped 2 bases, with 8 bases sitting between them. The CDR3 contains 13 residues. CDR3 region: CAWSEGRQETQYF. As DNA, the CDR3 is TGTGCCTGGAGTGAAGGGAGGCAAGAGACCCAGTACTTC.

The chain employs TRBV3-1 (or the pseudogene TRBV3-2) and TRBJ1-4; D is unresolved. V was cut by 3 bases and J by 3 bases, with 11 bases left in between. Per the germline V gene, CDR1 is LGHDT and CDR2 is YNNKEL (reference sequence). The CDR3 is 15 residues long. The CDR3 sequence is CASSQEGYANEKLFF. DNA for the CDR3: TGTGCCAGCAGCCAGGAGGGATATGCTAATGAAAAACTGTTTTTT.

V is TRBV7-2 and J is TRBJ1-5; 7 bases fit TRBD1. Germline CDR1 SGHTA, CDR2 FQGNSA. This CDR3 has 14 residues. The ends lost 2 bases at V and 4 bases at J; junction bases unmatched: 2. In nucleotides, the CDR3 is TGTGCCAGCAGCTTATCAGGGGGAAATCAGCCCCAGCATTTT. Translating gives CASSLSGGNQPQHF.

CDR3 DNA: TGTGCCACCAGCAAGGACAGGGGGCCTCAGCCCCAGCATTTT. Protein product: CATSKDRGPQPQHF. The V and J genes are TRBV15 and TRBJ1-5, with TRBD1 matching 11 bases. CDR1 and CDR2 from the germline V gene are LNHNV and YYDKDF (reference sequence). The CDR3 length is 14 residues. V was clipped by 4 bases and J by 6 bases; unmatched bases: 2.

The chain joins TRBV27 to TRBJ1-5; tentative D call: TRBD1 (5 bases). V was cut by 7 bases and J by 2 bases, with 15 bases left in between. The CDR3 is 15 amino acids. Per germline, CDR1 MNHEY and CDR2 SMNVEV (reference sequence). CDR3 nucleotide sequence: TGTGCCAGCACGACCACCGGACAAGGCAATCAGCCCCAGCATTTT. Residues: CASTTTGQGNQPQHF.

The rearrangement links TRBV2 to TRBJ1-4; 9 bases line up with TRBD1. CDR1 and CDR2 from the germline V gene are SNHLY and FYNNEI. There are 15 residues in the CDR3. V lost 7 bases to trimming and J lost 4 bases; unmatched junction nucleotides: 7. Written as DNA, the CDR3 is TGTGCCAGCAATCTGGCGGGACAGGGTAATGAAAAACTGTTTTTT. It specifies CASNLAGQGNEKLFF. The variable domain in full, completed from reference TRBV2 and TRBJ1-4, reads EPEVTQTPSHQVTQMGQEVILRCVPISNHLYFYWYRQILGQKVEFLVSFYNNEISEKSEIFDDQFSVERPDGSNFTLKIRSTKLEDSAMYFCASNLAGQGNEKLFFGSGTQLSVL.

This rearrangement joins TRBV20-1 to TRBJ1-1; D not resolved. This CDR3 comprises 10 residues. Germline loops: CDR1 DFQATT, CDR2 SNEGSKA (reference sequence). V lost 6 bases and J lost 5, with 7 bases in between. The CDR3 bases are TGCAGTGCCAGGTGGACTGAAGCTTTCTTT. It encodes CSARWTEAFF.

This clone was seen only once. The chain has TRBV18 and TRBJ1-2; D remains unclear. CDR1 is KGHSH, CDR2 LQKENI, per germline. There are 11 residues in the CDR3. V dropped 6 bases and J dropped 3 bases, with 5 bases sitting between them. CDR3 nucleotide sequence: TGTGCCAGCTCCCGGGACTATGGCTACACCTTC. Its protein is CASSRDYGYTF.

This chain uses TRBV21-1 with TRBJ2-1; the table's D call, TRBD2, has no DNA check behind it. TRBV21-1 is noted as a pseudogene. The CDR3 runs 15 residues. Written as DNA, the CDR3 is TGTGCCAGCAGCAGGGGACTAGGCATCTACAATGAGCAGTTCTTC. Encoded protein: CASSRGLGIYNEQFF.

This chain joins TRBV12-3 or TRBV12-4 and TRBJ2-5, with D possibly TRBD2 on 6 matching bases. This CDR3 region has 13 residues. V lost 1 base and J 6 bases, leaving 9 bases between the germline ends. CDR3 region: CASSLDGGQTQYF. The CDR3 DNA reads TGTGCCAGCAGTTTAGACGGGGGTCAGACCCAGTACTTC.

This clone was recorded a few times. The chain carries TRBV3-1 (or the pseudogene TRBV3-2) and TRBJ2-7, with a tentative D call TRBD1 (5 bases). The CDR3 is made up of 15 amino acids. The germline CDR1 and CDR2 sequences are LGHDT and YNNKEL (reference sequence). Trimming cost V 4 bases and J 2 bases, with 15 bases left between them. The DNA for the CDR3 is TGTGCCAGCAGCCTAACTGGACATGAAGCCTACGAGCAGTACTTC. This translates into CASSLTGHEAYEQYF.

This chain connects TRBV4-2 to TRBJ2-1; tentatively, D is TRBD2 (5 bases). CDR1 and CDR2 (germline): LGHNA, YNFKEQ. The CDR3 length is 15 residues. Trimming pared 4 bases from V and 4 bases from J, leaving 14 bases between. CDR3 DNA: TGTGCCAGCAGCCCCTCCGGGAACGCATACAATGAGCAGTTCTTC. This sequence encodes CASSPSGNAYNEQFF.

The CDR3 DNA follows: TGTGCTAGTGGTCCCAGCCGGGGTGGCACTGAAGCTTTCTTT. Protein: CASGPSRGGTEAFF. This chain links TRBV12-5 with TRBJ1-1; D unclear. CDR3 length: 14 amino acids. Germline CDR1 and CDR2: LGHNT and FRNRAP. V lost 5 bases and J 4 bases, leaving 14 bases between the germline ends.

V gene TRBV27 combines with J gene TRBJ1-6, with D unresolved. Germline CDR1 MNHEY, CDR2 SMNVEV (reference sequence). With 7 bases removed from V and 0 bases from J, the gap between germline ends came to 10 bases. The CDR3 is made up of 15 amino acids. CDR3: CASMRASSYNSPLHF. The CDR3 nucleotides read TGTGCCAGCATGAGGGCGAGCTCCTATAATTCACCCCTCCACTTT.

The chain has TRBV30 and TRBJ1-5; TRBD1 agrees at 7 bases. The CDR3 runs to 15 residues. J gave up 3 bases and V 4 bases, and 9 bases lay outside the gene matches. Germline assignment: CDR1 GTSNPN and CDR2 SVGIG (reference sequence). The chain's CDR3 is CAWTGRGQANQPQHF. The CDR3 DNA is TGTGCCTGGACCGGTAGGGGGCAGGCCAATCAGCCCCAGCATTTT.

V usage is TRBV28 and J usage is TRBJ2-7, with 7 bases that match TRBD1. CDR3 length: 11 amino acids. Germline V lookup: CDR1 MDHEN, CDR2 SYDVKM. The CDR3: CASSSLDRSDV. CDR3 in DNA: TGTGCCAGCAGCTCCCTGGACAGGTCGGACGTC.

This rearrangement joins TRBV7-3 to TRBJ2-5, with 10 bases aligning to TRBD1. From germline, CDR1 is SGHTA and CDR2 FQGTGA. J lost 7 bases, V lost 2 bases, and 4 bases had no gene match. This CDR3 has 14 residues. CDR3 DNA: TGTGCCAGCAGCTTAGGACAGGGGGGGAGGACCCAGTACTTC. Translation: CASSLGQGGRTQYF.

This chain links TRBV7-9 with TRBJ1-1; D possibly corresponds to TRBD1 (6 bases). Trimming took off 5 bases at V and 1 base at J, with 14 bases between the two ends. The CDR3 runs 15 residues. CDR1 and CDR2 (germline): SEHNR, FQNEAQ (reference sequence). The CDR3 DNA sequence: TGTGCCAGCAGCCCAACCGGACAGAGGAACACTGAAGCTTTCTTT. It translates to CASSPTGQRNTEAFF.

This chain joins TRBV10-3 and TRBJ1-1; perhaps TRBD1 as D (5 bases). The germline V and J ends were trimmed by 7 bases and 0 bases, with 9 bases remaining between them. CDR3 size: 13 residues. The germline CDR1 and CDR2 sequences are ENHRY and SYGVKD. The CDR3 loop reads CAIKGVMNTEAFF. Written as DNA, the CDR3 is TGTGCCATCAAAGGGGTTATGAACACTGAAGCTTTCTTT.

V is TRBV7-9 and J is TRBJ2-2, with TRBD2 identical over 8 bases. The CDR3 length is 14 residues. Germline CDR1 reads SEHNR; CDR2 reads FQNEAQ (reference sequence). With 5 bases clipped from V and 9 bases from J, the junction kept 8 bases outside the gene matches. CDR3: CASSPGGGTRELFF. CDR3 sequence (DNA): TGTGCCAGCAGCCCCGGCGGGGGGACGAGGGAGCTGTTTTTT.

The J gene is TRBJ1-1, the V gene TRBV3-1 (or the pseudogene TRBV3-2), with 8 bases lining up with TRBD1. Germline loops: CDR1 LGHDT, CDR2 YNNKEL (reference sequence). V was pared by 5 bases and J by 3 bases, with 5 bases of the junction left unmatched. This CDR3 contains 14 residues. CDR3 bases: TGTGCCAGCAGCAACAGGGGGGGGGACACTGAAGCTTTCTTT. Translating it yields CASSNRGGDTEAFF.

This clone was observed once. The V call is TRBV18, the J call TRBJ1-2; a possible D gene is TRBD1 (5 bases). The CDR3 covers 13 residues. The germline gives CDR1 KGHSH, CDR2 LQKENI. V was shortened by 6 bases and J by 4 bases, with 12 bases between the two germline ends. CDR3 loop: CASSPRVFYGYTF. CDR3 DNA: TGTGCCAGCTCTCCCAGGGTTTTCTATGGCTACACCTTC.

Concerning this clone itself: This CDR3 is also generated by other DNA sequences in the sample. This chain links TRBV6-5 with TRBJ1-1; TRBD1 agrees at 8 bases. V shed 6 bases, J shed 7 bases, and the junction held 4 bases outside the gene matches. CDR1 is MNHEY, CDR2 SVGAGI, per germline. This CDR3 region has 12 residues. The CDR3 here is CASSRTGSEAFF. The DNA for the CDR3 is TGTGCCAGCAGCAGGACAGGGAGTGAAGCTTTCTTT.

This rearrangement joins TRBV6-6 to TRBJ2-5; D is possibly TRBD2 (6 bases). The V gene's germline CDR1 is MNHNY and CDR2 SVGAGI (reference sequence). This CDR3 region has 15 residues. V gave up 5 bases and J gave up 1 base, with 14 bases separating them. CDR3 in amino acids: CASSGPSGLQETQYF. CDR3 DNA sequence: TGTGCCAGCAGTGGCCCCAGCGGGCTCCAAGAGACCCAGTACTTC.

This sequence joins TRBV29-1 and TRBJ1-2, with a possible D match to TRBD1 (5 bases). Germline V gene lookup returns CDR1 SQVTM and CDR2 ANQGSEA. V was cut by 6 bases and J by 3 bases, with 14 bases left in between. The CDR3 is made up of 13 amino acids. CDR3 coding DNA: TGCAGCGTCGGGCAGGGAGGCGACTATGGCTACACCTTC. Amino acids: CSVGQGGDYGYTF.

The CDR3 DNA reads TGTGCCAGCAGTTACGGAGACAGGGGCGTGGAGACCCAGTACTTC. It codes for CASSYGDRGVETQYF. V and J are TRBV6-6 and TRBJ2-5; 8 bases are a match to TRBD1. The germline V gene encodes CDR1 MNHNY and CDR2 SVGAGI (reference sequence). The ends lost 2 bases at V and 5 bases at J; junction bases unmatched: 7. This CDR3 contains 15 residues.

The chain uses TRBV9 and TRBJ1-2; tentatively, D is TRBD1 (5 bases). CDR1 is SGDLS and CDR2 is YYNGEE in the germline V gene. The CDR3 loop spans 12 amino acids. V was shortened by 4 bases and J by 5 bases, with 9 bases between the two germline ends. CDR3 nucleotide sequence: TGTGCCAGCAGCAACGGGGGGTATGGCTACACCTTC. Translating it yields CASSNGGYGYTF.